The source of this TCR beta chain is a study of molecular identifiers for immune sequencing clone quantification. Study context: In replicates, the authors split RNA from about 19,000 or 110,000 naive CD8 cells five ways and sequenced four. The study, taken as a whole, reports: Over 97% of CMV-specific effector molecules, but under 1% of naive ones, were in clones above 20 copies.

It was with previously described methods and listed TCR primers that bulk TCR libraries were made. TCRdb reprocessed the PCR reads via MiXCR and lists one record per CDR3 protein. Counted here are about 640,000 distinct CDR3 sequences, about 20% occurring once; the ten biggest clones make up roughly 0.83%. With V trimmed by 8 bases and J by 4 bases, 0 bases remained unmatched. The germline CDR1 and CDR2 sequences are MNHNS and SASEGT. CDR3 length equals 12 residues. The table lists this clonotype with many counts. Its matching antigen is unknown. The rearrangement links TRBV6-1 to TRBJ1-1, with 11 nucleotides matching TRBD1. The sequencing sample was made of naive CD8+ T cells from blood, with Jurkat cell RNA spiked in. Sample subset: FACS-sorted CD8+CD4-CCR7+CD45RA+ naive T cells. The clonotype was recovered from a human donor in good health. Some libraries in this study had Jurkat cell RNA spiked in. The CDR3 DNA reads TGTGCCAGCGGGACAGGGGGCACTGAAGCTTTCTTT. Amino acids: CASGTGGTEAFF.